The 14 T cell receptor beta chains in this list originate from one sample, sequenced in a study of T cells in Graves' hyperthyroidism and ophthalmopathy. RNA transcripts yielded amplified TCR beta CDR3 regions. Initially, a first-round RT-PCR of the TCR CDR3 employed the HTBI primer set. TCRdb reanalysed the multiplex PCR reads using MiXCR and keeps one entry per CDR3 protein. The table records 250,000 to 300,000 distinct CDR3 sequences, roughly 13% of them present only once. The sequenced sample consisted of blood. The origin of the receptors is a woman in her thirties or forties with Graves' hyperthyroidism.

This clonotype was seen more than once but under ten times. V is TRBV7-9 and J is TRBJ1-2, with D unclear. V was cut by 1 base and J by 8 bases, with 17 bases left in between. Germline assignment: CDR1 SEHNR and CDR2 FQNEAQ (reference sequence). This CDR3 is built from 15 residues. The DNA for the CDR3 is TGTGCCAGCAGCTTAGGCTCGGGAAGAACTTGGGGCTACACCTTC. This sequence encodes CASSLGSGRTWGYTF.

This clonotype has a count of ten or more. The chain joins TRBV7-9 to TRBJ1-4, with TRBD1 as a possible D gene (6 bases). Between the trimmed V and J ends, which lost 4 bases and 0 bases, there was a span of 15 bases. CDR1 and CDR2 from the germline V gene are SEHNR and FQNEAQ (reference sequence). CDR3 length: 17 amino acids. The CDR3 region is CASSSLTGGSTNEKLFF. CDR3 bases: TGTGCCAGCAGCTCGCTGACAGGAGGATCAACTAATGAAAAACTGTTTTTT.

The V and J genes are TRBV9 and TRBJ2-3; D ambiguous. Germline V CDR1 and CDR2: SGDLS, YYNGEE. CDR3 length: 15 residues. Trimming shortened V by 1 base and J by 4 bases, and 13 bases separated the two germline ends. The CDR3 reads CASSVRPSSADTQYF. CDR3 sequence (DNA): TGTGCCAGCAGCGTAAGACCATCAAGCGCAGATACGCAGTATTTT.

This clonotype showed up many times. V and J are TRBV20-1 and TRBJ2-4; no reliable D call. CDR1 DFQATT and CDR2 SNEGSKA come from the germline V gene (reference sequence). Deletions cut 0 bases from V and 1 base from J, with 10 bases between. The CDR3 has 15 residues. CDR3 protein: CSARDAAKAKNIQYF. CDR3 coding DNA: TGCAGTGCTAGAGACGCCGCCAAGGCCAAAAACATTCAGTACTTC.

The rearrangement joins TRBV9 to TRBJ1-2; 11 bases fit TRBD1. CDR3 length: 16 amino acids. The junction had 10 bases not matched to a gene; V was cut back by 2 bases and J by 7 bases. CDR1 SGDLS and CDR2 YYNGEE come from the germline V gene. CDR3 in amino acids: CASSVGRDRGDLGYTF. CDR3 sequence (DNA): TGTGCCAGCAGCGTGGGTCGGGACAGGGGGGATCTTGGCTACACCTTC.

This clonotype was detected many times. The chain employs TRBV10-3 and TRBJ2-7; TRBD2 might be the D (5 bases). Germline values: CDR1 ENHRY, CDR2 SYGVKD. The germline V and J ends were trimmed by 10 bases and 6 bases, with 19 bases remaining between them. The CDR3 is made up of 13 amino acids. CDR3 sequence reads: CATAGLGSFEQYF. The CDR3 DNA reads TGTGCCACCGCGGGCCTAGGGTCTTTCGAGCAGTACTTC.

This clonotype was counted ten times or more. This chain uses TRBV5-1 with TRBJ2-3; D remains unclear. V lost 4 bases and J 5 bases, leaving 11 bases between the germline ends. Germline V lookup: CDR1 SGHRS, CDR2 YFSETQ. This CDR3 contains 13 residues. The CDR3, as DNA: TGCGCCAGCAGCCTAACGGATAAAGATACGCAGTATTTT. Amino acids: CASSLTDKDTQYF.

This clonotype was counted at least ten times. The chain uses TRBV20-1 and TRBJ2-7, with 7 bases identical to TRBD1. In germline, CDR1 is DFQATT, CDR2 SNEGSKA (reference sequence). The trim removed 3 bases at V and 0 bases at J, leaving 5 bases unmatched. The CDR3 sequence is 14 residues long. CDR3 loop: CSASKGDSSYEQYF. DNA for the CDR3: TGCAGTGCTAGTAAGGGGGACAGCTCCTACGAGCAGTACTTC.

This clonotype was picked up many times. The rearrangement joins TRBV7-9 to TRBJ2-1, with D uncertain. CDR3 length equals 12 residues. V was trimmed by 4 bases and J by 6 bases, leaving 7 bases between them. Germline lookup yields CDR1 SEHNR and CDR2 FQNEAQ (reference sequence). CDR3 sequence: CASSSFFNEQFF. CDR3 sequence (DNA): TGTGCCAGCAGCTCATTCTTCAATGAGCAGTTCTTC.

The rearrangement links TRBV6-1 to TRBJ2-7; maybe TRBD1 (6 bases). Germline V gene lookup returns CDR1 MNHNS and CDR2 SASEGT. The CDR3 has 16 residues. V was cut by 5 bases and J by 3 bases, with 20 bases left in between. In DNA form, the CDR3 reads TGTGCCAGCAGTCGTCCCTCAGGGACACTGAACTACGAGCAGTACTTC. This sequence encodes CASSRPSGTLNYEQYF.

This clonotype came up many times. The CDR3 protein is CASSQDTGQTYQPQHF. The CDR3 DNA reads TGTGCCAGCAGCCAAGATACCGGGCAGACCTATCAGCCCCAGCATTTT. V usage is TRBV4-2 and J usage is TRBJ1-5; D gene uncertain. The CDR3 is 16 amino acids. V lost 0 bases and J 5 bases, leaving 14 bases between the germline ends. Per germline, CDR1 LGHNA and CDR2 YNFKEQ.

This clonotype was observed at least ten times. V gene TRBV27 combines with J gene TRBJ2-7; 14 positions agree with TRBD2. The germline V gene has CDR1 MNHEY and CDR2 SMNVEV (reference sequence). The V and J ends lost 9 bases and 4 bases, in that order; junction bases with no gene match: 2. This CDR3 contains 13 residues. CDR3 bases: TGTGCCAGTGGGACTAGCGGGGGTTACGAGCAGTACTTC. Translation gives CASGTSGGYEQYF.

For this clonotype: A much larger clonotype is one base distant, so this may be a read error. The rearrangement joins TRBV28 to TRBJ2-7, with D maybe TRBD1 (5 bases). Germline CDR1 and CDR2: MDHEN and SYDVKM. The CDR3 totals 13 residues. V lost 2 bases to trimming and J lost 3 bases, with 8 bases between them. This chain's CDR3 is CASSLKGLYEQYF. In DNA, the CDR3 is TGTGCCAGCAGTTTAAAGGGGCTCTACGAGCAGTACTTC. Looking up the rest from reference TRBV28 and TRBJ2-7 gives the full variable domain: DVKVTQSSRYLVKRTGEKVFLECVQDMDHENMFWYRQDPGLGLRLIYFSYDVKMKEKGDIPEGYSVSREKKERFSLILESASTNQTSMYLCASSLKGLYEQYFGPGTRLTVT.

The CDR3 nucleotides are TGTGCCAGCAGTGACTCAGAAGATGGGGCCAACGTCCTGACTTTC. Translated: CASSDSEDGANVLTF. This chain joins TRBV2 and TRBJ2-6, with no clear D. The CDR3 runs 15 residues. Trimming shortened V by 3 bases and J by 3 bases, and 9 bases separated the two germline ends. Germline values: CDR1 SNHLY, CDR2 FYNNEI.